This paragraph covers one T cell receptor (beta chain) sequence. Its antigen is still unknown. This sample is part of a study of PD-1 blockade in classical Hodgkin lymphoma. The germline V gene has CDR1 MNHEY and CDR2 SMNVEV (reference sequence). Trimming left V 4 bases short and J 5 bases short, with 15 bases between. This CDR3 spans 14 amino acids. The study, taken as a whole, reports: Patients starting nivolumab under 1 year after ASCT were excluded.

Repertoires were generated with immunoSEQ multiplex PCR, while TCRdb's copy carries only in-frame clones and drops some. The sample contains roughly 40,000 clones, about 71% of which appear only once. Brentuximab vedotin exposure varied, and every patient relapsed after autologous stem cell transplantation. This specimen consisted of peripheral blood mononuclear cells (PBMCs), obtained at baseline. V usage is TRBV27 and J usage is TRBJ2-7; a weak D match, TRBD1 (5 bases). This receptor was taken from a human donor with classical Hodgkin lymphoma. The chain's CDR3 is CASSSASRVNEQYF. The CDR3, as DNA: TGTGCCAGCAGTTCAGCAAGCAGGGTCAACGAGCAGTACTTC.